This entry lists 4 T cell receptor beta chains sequenced from one sample in a study of spatial heterogeneity in lung cancer. These receptors have no known antigen. Findings and caveats of the study: Tumors with more nonsynonymous mutations had more expanded intratumoral alpha and beta TCRs.

Indicated time point: sample taken at primary tumor resection. TCRdb reanalysed the 5' RACE reads using MiXCR and keeps one entry per CDR3 protein. The repertoire consists of 18,000 or so distinct CDR3 sequences, with around 6.5% occurring once and the leading ten covering about 4%. Material: lung tumor tissue, obtained at surgery. The source is a female donor with early-stage non-small cell lung cancer.

Only a few counts were recorded for this clonotype. The gene calls are TRBV5-1 and TRBJ2-2, with D unclear. The CDR3 has 14 residues. Germline CDR1 SGHRS, CDR2 YFSETQ. V was clipped by 4 bases and J by 7 bases, with 14 bases between them. CDR3 bases: TGCGCCAGCAGCCAGATCGGTCGCGACGGGGAGCTGTTTTTT. Translated: CASSQIGRDGELFF.

This clonotype was recorded a few times. The chain is built from TRBV5-1 and TRBJ1-1, with D uncertain. V lost 3 bases, J lost 0 bases, and 15 bases lay in between. Germline V CDR1 and CDR2: SGHRS, YFSETQ. The CDR3 contains 16 residues. The chain's CDR3 is CASSWQDPGLNTEAFF. The CDR3 bases are TGCGCCAGCAGCTGGCAGGACCCCGGACTGAACACTGAAGCTTTCTTT.

The chain joins TRBV20-1 to TRBJ1-1, with D perhaps matching TRBD1 (6 bases). V dropped 2 bases and J dropped 2 bases, with 9 bases sitting between them. Germline-derived CDR1 and CDR2 are DFQATT and SNEGSKA (reference sequence). The CDR3 runs to 13 residues. CDR3 amino acids: CSARSGVNTEAFF. For the CDR3, the DNA is TGCAGTGCTAGATCAGGGGTTAACACTGAAGCTTTCTTT.

Of note for this clonotype: This may stem from a read error, because a much larger clone lies one nucleotide away. This chain connects TRBV7-2 to TRBJ2-3; TRBD1 aligns across 9 bases. Germline CDR1 reads SGHTA; CDR2 reads FQGNSA. The CDR3 consists of 14 residues. The CDR3 reads CACSLTGGADTQYF. CDR3 coding DNA: TGTGCCTGCAGCCTGACAGGGGGGGCGGATACGCAGTATTTT.